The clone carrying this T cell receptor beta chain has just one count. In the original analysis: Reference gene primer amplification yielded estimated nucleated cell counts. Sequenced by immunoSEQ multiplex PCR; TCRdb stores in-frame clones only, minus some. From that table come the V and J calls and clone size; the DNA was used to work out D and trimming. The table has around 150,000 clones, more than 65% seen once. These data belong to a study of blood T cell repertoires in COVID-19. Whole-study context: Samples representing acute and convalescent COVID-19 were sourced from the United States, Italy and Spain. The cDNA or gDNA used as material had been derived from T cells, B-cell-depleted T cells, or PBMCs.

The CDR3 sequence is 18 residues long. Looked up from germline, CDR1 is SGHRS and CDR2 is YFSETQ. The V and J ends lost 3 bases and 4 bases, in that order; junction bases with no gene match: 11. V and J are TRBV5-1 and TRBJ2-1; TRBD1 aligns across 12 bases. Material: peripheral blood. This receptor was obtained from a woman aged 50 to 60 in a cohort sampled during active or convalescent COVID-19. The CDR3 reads CASSSGTGGVRFYNEQFF. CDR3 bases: TGCGCCAGCAGCTCCGGGACAGGGGGCGTTCGATTTTACAATGAGCAGTTCTTC.